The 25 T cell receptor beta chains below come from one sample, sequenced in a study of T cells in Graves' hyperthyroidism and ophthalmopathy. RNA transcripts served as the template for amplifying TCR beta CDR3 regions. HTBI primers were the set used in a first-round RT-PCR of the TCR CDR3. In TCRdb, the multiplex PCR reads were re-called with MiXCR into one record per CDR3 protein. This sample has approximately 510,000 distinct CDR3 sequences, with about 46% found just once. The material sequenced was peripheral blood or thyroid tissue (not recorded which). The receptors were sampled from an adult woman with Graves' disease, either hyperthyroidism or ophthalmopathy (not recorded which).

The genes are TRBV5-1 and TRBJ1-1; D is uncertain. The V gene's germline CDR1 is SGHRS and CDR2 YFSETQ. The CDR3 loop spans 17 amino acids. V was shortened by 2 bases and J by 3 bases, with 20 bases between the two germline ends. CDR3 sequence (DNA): TGCGCCAGCAGCTTACCGGGAATGGCCCCTAGGGACACTGAAGCTTTCTTT. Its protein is CASSLPGMAPRDTEAFF.

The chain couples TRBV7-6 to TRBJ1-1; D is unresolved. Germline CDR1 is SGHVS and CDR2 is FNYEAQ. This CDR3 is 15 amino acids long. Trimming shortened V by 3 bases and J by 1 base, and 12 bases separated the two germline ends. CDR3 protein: CASSFPESANTEAFF. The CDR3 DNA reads TGTGCCAGCAGCTTCCCGGAGTCGGCGAACACTGAAGCTTTCTTT.

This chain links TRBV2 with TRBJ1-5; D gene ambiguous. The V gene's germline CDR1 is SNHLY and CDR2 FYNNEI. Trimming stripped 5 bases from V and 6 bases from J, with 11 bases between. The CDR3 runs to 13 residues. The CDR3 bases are TGTGCCAGCAGTTTAGAGTTAGGTCAGCCCCAGCATTTT. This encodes CASSLELGQPQHF.

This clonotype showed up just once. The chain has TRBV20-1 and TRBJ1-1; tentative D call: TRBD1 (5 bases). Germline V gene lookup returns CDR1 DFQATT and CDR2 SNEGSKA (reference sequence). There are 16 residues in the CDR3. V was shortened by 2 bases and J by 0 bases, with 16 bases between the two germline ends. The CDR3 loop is CSARQGAGPLNTEAFF. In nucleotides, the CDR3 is TGCAGTGCTAGACAAGGTGCAGGGCCACTGAACACTGAAGCTTTCTTT.

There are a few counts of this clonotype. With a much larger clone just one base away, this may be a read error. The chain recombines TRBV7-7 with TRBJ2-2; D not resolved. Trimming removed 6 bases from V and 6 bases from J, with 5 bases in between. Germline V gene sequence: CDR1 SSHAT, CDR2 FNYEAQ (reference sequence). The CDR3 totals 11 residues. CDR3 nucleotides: TGTGCCAGCAGAGGCCCCGGGGAGCTGTTTTTT. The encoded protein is CASRGPGELFF.

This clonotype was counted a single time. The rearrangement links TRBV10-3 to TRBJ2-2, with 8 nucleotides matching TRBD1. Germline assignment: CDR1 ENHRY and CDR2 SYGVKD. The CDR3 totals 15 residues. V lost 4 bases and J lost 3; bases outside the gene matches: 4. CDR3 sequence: CAISAQGAYTGELFF. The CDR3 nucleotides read TGTGCCATCAGTGCGCAGGGGGCCTACACCGGGGAGCTGTTTTTT.

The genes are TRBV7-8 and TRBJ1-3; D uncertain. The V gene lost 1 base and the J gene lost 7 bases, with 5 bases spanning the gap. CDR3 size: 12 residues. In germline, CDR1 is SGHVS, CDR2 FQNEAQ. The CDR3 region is CASSLGWNTIYF. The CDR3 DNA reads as TGTGCCAGCAGCTTAGGGTGGAACACCATATATTTT.

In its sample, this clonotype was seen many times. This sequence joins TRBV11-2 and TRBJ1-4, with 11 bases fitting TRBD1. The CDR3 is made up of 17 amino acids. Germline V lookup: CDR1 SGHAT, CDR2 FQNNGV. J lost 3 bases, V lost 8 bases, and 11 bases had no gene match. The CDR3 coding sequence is TGTGCCAGCTCTAGGCGGGACAGGGGGATGTCTAATGAAAAACTGTTTTTT. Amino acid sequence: CASSRRDRGMSNEKLFF.

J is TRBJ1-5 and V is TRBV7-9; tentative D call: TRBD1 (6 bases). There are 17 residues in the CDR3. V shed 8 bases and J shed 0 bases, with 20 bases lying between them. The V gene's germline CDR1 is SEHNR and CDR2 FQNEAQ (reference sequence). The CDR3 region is CASSPRRGADSNQPQHF. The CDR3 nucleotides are TGTGCCAGCTCACCGCGACGGGGGGCCGATAGCAATCAGCCCCAGCATTTT. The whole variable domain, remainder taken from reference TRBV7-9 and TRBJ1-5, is DTGVSQNPRHKITKRGQNVTFRCDPISEHNRLYWYRQTLGQGPEFLTYFQNEAQLEKSRLLSDRFSAERPKGSFSTLEIQRTEQGDSAMYLCASSPRRGADSNQPQHFGDGTRLSIL.

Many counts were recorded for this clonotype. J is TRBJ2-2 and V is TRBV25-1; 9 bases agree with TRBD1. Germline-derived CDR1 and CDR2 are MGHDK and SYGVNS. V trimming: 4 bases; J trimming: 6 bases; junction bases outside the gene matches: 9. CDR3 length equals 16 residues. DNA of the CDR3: TGTGCCAGCAGTGTACCGGGACAGGGTGAAGCCGGGGAGCTGTTTTTT. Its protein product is CASSVPGQGEAGELFF.

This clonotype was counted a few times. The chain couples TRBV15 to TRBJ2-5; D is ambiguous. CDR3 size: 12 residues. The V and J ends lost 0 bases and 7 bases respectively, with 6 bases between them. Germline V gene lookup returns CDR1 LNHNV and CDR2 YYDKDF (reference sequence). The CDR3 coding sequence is TGTGCCACCAGCAGAGATTTCGGGACCCAGTACTTC. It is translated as CATSRDFGTQYF.

CDR3 sequence: CASSFQRGPFYEQYF. The CDR3 DNA reads TGTGCCAGCAGCTTCCAGCGGGGGCCCTTCTACGAGCAGTACTTC. The J gene is TRBJ2-7, the V gene TRBV7-2; 8 bases are shared with TRBD2. The CDR3 sequence is 15 residues long. Germline lookup yields CDR1 SGHTA and CDR2 FQGNSA. V lost 3 bases to trimming and J lost 3 bases; unmatched junction nucleotides: 7.

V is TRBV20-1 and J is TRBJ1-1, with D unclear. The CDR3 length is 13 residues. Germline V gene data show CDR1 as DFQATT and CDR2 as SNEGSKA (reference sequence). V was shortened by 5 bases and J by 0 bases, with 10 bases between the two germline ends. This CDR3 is CSALPGMNTEAFF. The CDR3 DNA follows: TGCAGTGCTCTGCCCGGTATGAACACTGAAGCTTTCTTT.

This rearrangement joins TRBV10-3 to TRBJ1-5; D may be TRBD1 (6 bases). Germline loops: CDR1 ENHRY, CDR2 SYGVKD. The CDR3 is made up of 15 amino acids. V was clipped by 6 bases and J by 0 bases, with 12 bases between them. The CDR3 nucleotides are TGTGCCATCAGCCGGACAGATAATAGCAATCAGCCCCAGCATTTT. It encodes CAISRTDNSNQPQHF.

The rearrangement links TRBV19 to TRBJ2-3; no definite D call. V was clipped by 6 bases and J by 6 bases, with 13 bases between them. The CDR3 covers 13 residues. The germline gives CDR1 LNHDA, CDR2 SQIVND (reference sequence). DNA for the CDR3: TGTGCCAGTAGCCCGAACGAAATGGATACGCAGTATTTT. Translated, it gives CASSPNEMDTQYF. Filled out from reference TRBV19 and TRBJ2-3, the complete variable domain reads DGGITQSPKYLFRKEGQNVTLSCEQNLNHDAMYWYRQDPGQGLRLIYYSQIVNDFQKGDIAEGYSVSREKKESFPLTVTSAQKNPTAFYLCASSPNEMDTQYFGPGTRLTVL.

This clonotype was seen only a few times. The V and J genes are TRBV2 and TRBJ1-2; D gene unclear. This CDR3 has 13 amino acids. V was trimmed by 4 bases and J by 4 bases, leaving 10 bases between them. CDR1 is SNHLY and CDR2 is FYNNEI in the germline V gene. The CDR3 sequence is CASSGMVSYGYTF. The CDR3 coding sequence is TGTGCCAGCAGTGGTATGGTTAGCTATGGCTACACCTTC.

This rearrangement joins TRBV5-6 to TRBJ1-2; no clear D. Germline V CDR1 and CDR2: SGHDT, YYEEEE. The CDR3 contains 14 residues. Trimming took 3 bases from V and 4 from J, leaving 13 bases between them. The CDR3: CASSSFGDSYGYTF. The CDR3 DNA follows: TGTGCCAGCAGCTCTTTCGGGGATAGCTATGGCTACACCTTC.

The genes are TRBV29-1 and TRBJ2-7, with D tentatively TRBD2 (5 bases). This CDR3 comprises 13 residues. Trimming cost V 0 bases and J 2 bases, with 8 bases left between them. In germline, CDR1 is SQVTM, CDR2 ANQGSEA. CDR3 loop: CSVEEGATYEQYF. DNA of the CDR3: TGCAGCGTTGAAGAGGGAGCCACCTACGAGCAGTACTTC.

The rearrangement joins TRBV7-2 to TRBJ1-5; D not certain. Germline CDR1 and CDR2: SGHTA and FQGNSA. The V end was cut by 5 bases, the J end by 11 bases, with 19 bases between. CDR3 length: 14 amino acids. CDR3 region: CASSPRLYQETQHF. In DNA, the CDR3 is TGTGCCAGCAGCCCGCGACTGTACCAAGAGACCCAGCATTTT.

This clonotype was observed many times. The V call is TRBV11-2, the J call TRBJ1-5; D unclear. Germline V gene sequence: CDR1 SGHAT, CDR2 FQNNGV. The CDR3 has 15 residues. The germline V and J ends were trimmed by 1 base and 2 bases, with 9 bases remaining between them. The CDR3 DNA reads TGTGCCAGCAGCTTAGGCGTGTCGGGCAATCAGCCCCAGCATTTT. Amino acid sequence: CASSLGVSGNQPQHF.

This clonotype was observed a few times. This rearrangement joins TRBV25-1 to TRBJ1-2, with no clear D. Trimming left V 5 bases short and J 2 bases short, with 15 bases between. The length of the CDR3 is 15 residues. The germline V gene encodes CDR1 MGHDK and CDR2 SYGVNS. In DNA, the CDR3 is TGTGCCAGCAGTTATAACCCCGCAGCAAACTATGGCTACACCTTC. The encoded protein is CASSYNPAANYGYTF.

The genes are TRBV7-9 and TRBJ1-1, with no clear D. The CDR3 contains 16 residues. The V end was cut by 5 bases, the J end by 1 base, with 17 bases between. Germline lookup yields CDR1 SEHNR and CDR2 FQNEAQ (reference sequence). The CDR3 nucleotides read TGTGCCAGCAGCGCGCGACGGCCCAGCGGGAACACTGAAGCTTTCTTT. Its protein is CASSARRPSGNTEAFF.

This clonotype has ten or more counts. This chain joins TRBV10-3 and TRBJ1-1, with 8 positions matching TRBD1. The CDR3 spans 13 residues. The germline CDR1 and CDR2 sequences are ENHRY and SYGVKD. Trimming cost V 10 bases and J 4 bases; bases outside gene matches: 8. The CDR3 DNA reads TGTGCCACCGTGTCTCAGGGGGCCACTGAAGCTTTCTTT. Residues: CATVSQGATEAFF.

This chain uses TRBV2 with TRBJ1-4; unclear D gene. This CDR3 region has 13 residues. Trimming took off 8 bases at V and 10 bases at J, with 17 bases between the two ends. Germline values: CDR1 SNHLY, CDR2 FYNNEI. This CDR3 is CASGPGLQGKLFF. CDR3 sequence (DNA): TGTGCCAGCGGCCCTGGGCTTCAAGGAAAACTGTTTTTT.

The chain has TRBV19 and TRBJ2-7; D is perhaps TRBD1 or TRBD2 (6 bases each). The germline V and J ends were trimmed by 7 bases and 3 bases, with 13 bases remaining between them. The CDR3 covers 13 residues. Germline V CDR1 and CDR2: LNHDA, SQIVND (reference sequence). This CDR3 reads CASKGGTNYEQYF. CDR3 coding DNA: TGTGCCAGTAAGGGCGGGACAAACTACGAGCAGTACTTC.